Listed below are T cell receptor beta chains from one sample, sequenced in a study of PD-1 blockade in classical Hodgkin lymphoma. Generated by immunoSEQ multiplex PCR, the TCRdb table keeps only in-frame clones and is missing some. Of about 10,000 clones listed, approximately 72% are singletons. The sequenced sample was peripheral blood mononuclear cells (PBMCs), obtained at baseline. These receptors were obtained from a human donor with classical Hodgkin lymphoma. CDR3s include the opening cysteine and the closing phenylalanine or tryptophan. The D gene is left open where the match is weak. Not every row has a clone size; where given, it reads once, few, many or a size class.

abundance	d_gene	v_gene	j_gene	len	CDR3nt	CDR3aa
-	TRBD1	TRBV18	TRBJ1-1	15	TGTGCCAGCTCATCCGGGACAGGGGGGAACACTGAAGCTTTCTTT	CASSSGTGGNTEAFF
once	-	TRBV9	TRBJ1-6	15	TGTGCCAGCAGCGCCTTGGAAGGCCGTAATTCACCCCTCCACTTT	CASSALEGRNSPLHF
-	-	TRBV5-6	TRBJ1-5	15	TGTGCCAGCAGCCGTCAGGGTAGAGTTGATCAGCCCCAGCATTTT	CASSRQGRVDQPQHF
-	TRBD2	TRBV28	TRBJ2-7	14	TGTGCCAGCAGGCGAGCGGGGGCGCCGGGCGAGCAGTACTTC	CASRRAGAPGEQYF
-	-	TRBV7-8	TRBJ1-6	13	TGTGCCAGCAGCTTCGCAGGGGATTCACCCCTCCACTTT	CASSFAGDSPLHF
once	-	TRBV29-1	TRBJ2-3	15	TGCAGCGTTGCATTACAGGCTGTCAGCACAGATACGCAGTATTTT	CSVALQAVSTDTQYF
-	-	TRBV4-1	TRBJ2-2	16	TGCGCCAGCAGCCAAGAGAGAGGTCAGTGGACCGGGGAGCTGTTTTTT	CASSQERGQWTGELFF
-	-	TRBV12-5	TRBJ1-1	12	TGTGCTAGTGGTATACCACAGGGTGAAGCTTTCTTT	CASGIPQGEAFF
-	-	TRBV10-2	TRBJ2-7	16	TGCGCCAGCAGTGATTCCCCCCCGGGCTTTGAGGACGAGCAGTACTTC	CASSDSPPGFEDEQYF
-	TRBD1	TRBV6-1	TRBJ1-1	16	TGTGCCAGCAGTGCGACAGGGAGTCGGCGGGGTATTGAAGCTTTCTTT	CASSATGSRRGIEAFF
-	-	TRBV18	TRBJ1-1	15	TGTGCCAGCTCACCAGGCACCAGTATCGGGACTGAAGCTTTCTTT	CASSPGTSIGTEAFF
-	-	TRBV6-5	TRBJ2-7	13	TGTGCCAGCAGTTACTCGGAAAACTACGAGCAGTACTTC	CASSYSENYEQYF
-	TRBD2	TRBV5-1	TRBJ2-1	16	TGCGCCAGCAGCTTGAAGACTAGCGGGGTTTTCGATGAGCAGTTCTTC	CASSLKTSGVFDEQFF
few	-	TRBV9	TRBJ1-1	14	TGTGCCAGCAGCGTAGAGTCAGGGGCCGATGAAGCTTTCTTT	CASSVESGADEAFF
-	TRBD1	TRBV27	TRBJ2-1	16	TGTGCCAGCAGTCTCAATCGGGACAGCTTCTACAATGAGCAGTTCTTC	CASSLNRDSFYNEQFF
once	TRBD2	TRBV30	TRBJ2-2	18	TGTGCCTGGAGTGAAAAAAGACTAGCGGGGGGCACCTTGGGGGAGCTGTTTTTT	CAWSEKRLAGGTLGELFF
-	TRBD1	TRBV27	TRBJ1-5	19	TGTGCCAGCAGGCCTGGGACAGTCAGAAACTCAGGGGGGCGGCAGCCCCAGCATTTT	CASRPGTVRNSGGRQPQHF
-	-	TRBV7-8	TRBJ1-6	16	TGTGCCAGCAGCCGCCAGGTGGGTGGACTAAATTCACCCCTCCACTTT	CASSRQVGGLNSPLHF
-	-	TRBV5-4	TRBJ2-3	16	TGTGCCAGCAGCTTGGGTCTAAAAACTAGCACAGATACGCAGTATTTT	CASSLGLKTSTDTQYF
once	-	TRBV7-8	TRBJ2-1	13	TGTGCCAGCAGTTTTGGGGTCCGGAGTGAGCAGTTCTTC	CASSFGVRSEQFF
-	-	TRBV7-7	TRBJ2-1	14	TGTGCCAGCAGCTTACTACAGACGAGCAATGAGCAGTTCTTC	CASSLLQTSNEQFF
-	TRBD1	TRBV18	TRBJ1-5	15	TGTGCCAGCCCTCCCGGACAGGGTAGCAATCAGCCCCAGCATTTT	CASPPGQGSNQPQHF
-	-	TRBV19	TRBJ2-7	13	TGTGCCAGTAGCCGGGACAATCGCTACGAGCAGTACTTC	CASSRDNRYEQYF
-	-	TRBV4-3	TRBJ2-1	16	TGCGCCAGCAGCCAAGATCGTGCAGGGCCCTCAGGGGAGCAGTTCTTC	CASSQDRAGPSGEQFF
-	-	TRBV11-1	TRBJ2-7	13	TGTGCCAGCAGCTTCCAGTGGACCTACGAGCAGTACTTC	CASSFQWTYEQYF
-	TRBD2	TRBV4-1	TRBJ2-3	21	TGCGCCAGCAGCCAAGTTGTTAGGACTAGCGGGGGCCTGGACGACTCAGGCACGCAGTATTTT	CASSQVVRTSGGLDDSGTQYF
-	-	TRBV7-9	TRBJ1-2	15	TGTGCCAGCAGACCAGGACAGCCCGCTAGGTATGGCTACACCTTC	CASRPGQPARYGYTF
-	-	TRBV6-1	TRBJ1-5	15	TGTGCCACCTCGGAGGGGGACATAATCAATCAGCCCCAGCATTTT	CATSEGDIINQPQHF
-	TRBD2	TRBV4-1	TRBJ2-2	15	TGCGCCAGCAGCCAAGGACTAGCGGGGGCCGGGGAGCTGTTTTTT	CASSQGLAGAGELFF
-	-	TRBV7-9	TRBJ1-2	12	TGTGCCAGCAGCCTTGACGACTATGGCTACACCTTC	CASSLDDYGYTF
-	TRBD2	TRBV4-2	TRBJ2-3	19	TGTGCCAGCAGCCAAGATCGAGGGACTAGCGGGGGGACCACAGATACGCAGTATTTT	CASSQDRGTSGGTTDTQYF
medium-sized	-	TRBV10-1	TRBJ1-2	12	TGCGCCAGCAGTGACTTTAACTATGGCTACACCTTC	CASSDFNYGYTF
-	TRBD1	TRBV6-6	TRBJ2-3	14	TGTGCCAGCAGAAGACAGGGACCCACAGATACGCAGTATTTT	CASRRQGPTDTQYF
-	TRBD1	TRBV28	TRBJ1-6	17	TGTGCCAGCAGCCCCAGGGGGGGGCTCGCTATAATTTGGCCCCTCCACTTT	CASSPRGGLAIIWPLHF
few	TRBD2	TRBV11-2	TRBJ2-2	16	TGTGCCAGCAGTTCTAGCGGGGGGGTTAACACCGGGGAGCTGTTTTTT	CASSSSGGVNTGELFF
-	TRBD1	TRBV30	TRBJ1-2	15	TGTGCCTGGAATCGAGGACAGGGAGGTAACTATGGCTACACCTTC	CAWNRGQGGNYGYTF
few	-	TRBV28	TRBJ2-1	14	TGTGCCAGCACCTTACCGGGACCCCGGAATGAGCAGTTCTTC	CASTLPGPRNEQFF
-	TRBD1	TRBV7-2	TRBJ1-1	13	TGTGCCAGCAGCCCAAACAGGGGGACTGAAGCTTTCTTT	CASSPNRGTEAFF
-	-	TRBV7-2	TRBJ1-6	15	TGTGCCAGCAGCTTAGCCGAGGGATTCGTCTCACCCCTCCACTTT	CASSLAEGFVSPLHF
once	-	TRBV7-9	TRBJ2-1	12	TGTGCCAGCAGCCCGGCCGGCAATGAGCAGTTCTTC	CASSPAGNEQFF
-	-	TRBV4-3	TRBJ1-4	15	TGCGCCAGCAGCCAAGACGGGGGGGGCGATGAAAAACTGTTTTTT	CASSQDGGGDEKLFF
-	TRBD2	TRBV7-3	TRBJ2-5	14	TGTGCCAGCAGCCTCGCGGGGGTGGGCGAGACCCAGTACTTC	CASSLAGVGETQYF
-	-	TRBV15	TRBJ2-1	13	TGTGCCACTGGGGGTCCTACCTACAATGAGCAGTTCTTC	CATGGPTYNEQFF
-	-	TRBV27	TRBJ1-3	15	TGTGCCAGCAGTTTACGCGGGGTAGGGGGAAACACCATATATTTT	CASSLRGVGGNTIYF
-	-	TRBV5-8	TRBJ1-6	12	TGTGCCAGCAGCTTCGAGGTGGTACCCCTCCACTTT	CASSFEVVPLHF
-	TRBD2	TRBV30	TRBJ2-1	16	TGTGCCTGGACCCTCGGTTTCGGACTAGCGGCCGAGGAGCAGTTCTTC	CAWTLGFGLAAEEQFF
once	-	TRBV7-2	TRBJ2-7	14	TGTGCCAGCAGCTTGACGCTTACCTCCTACGAGCAGTACTTC	CASSLTLTSYEQYF
-	-	TRBV5-1	TRBJ2-3	15	TGCGCCAGCAGCCTCAACGAGCGGAGCACAGATACGCAGTATTTT	CASSLNERSTDTQYF
-	TRBD1	TRBV19	TRBJ2-5	13	TGTGCCAGTAGGACAGGGGGCGGAGAGACCCAGTACTTC	CASRTGGGETQYF
few	TRBD1	TRBV9	TRBJ1-2	17	TGTGCCAGCAGCGCCTGGCCCGGGACAGGGGTGTCGGGAGGCTACACCTTC	CASSAWPGTGVSGGYTF
once	TRBD2	TRBV5-1	TRBJ2-3	15	TGCGCCAGCAGCTTGGGACTAGCGGGGGCAGATACGCAGTATTTT	CASSLGLAGADTQYF
-	-	TRBV6-1	TRBJ2-2	18	TGTGCCAGCAGTGGCCCGCGTGGAGTCCGGGTGGAACACCGGGGAGCTGTTTTT	CASSGPRGVRVEHRGAVF
-	TRBD2	TRBV9	TRBJ2-1	15	TGTGCCAGCAGCGTAAGTAGCGGGGACTACAATGAGCAGTTCTTC	CASSVSSGDYNEQFF
once	-	TRBV5-5	TRBJ2-5	15	TGTGCCAGCAGCTTCCTTCTTCGGTACCAAGAGACCCAGTACTTC	CASSFLLRYQETQYF
-	TRBD1	TRBV15	TRBJ2-6	16	TGTGCCACCAGCCGGGGACAGTTCTCTGGGGCCAACGTCCTGACTTTC	CATSRGQFSGANVLTF
-	-	TRBV5-6	TRBJ2-3	17	TGTGCCAGCAGCTTGGATTTTGGTGGCGGGTCCACAGATACGCAGTATTTT	CASSLDFGGGSTDTQYF
few	TRBD1	TRBV14	TRBJ1-2	14	TGTGCCAGCAGGCTTACAGGGGGCAGAGGTGGCTACACCTTC	CASRLTGGRGGYTF